This TCR beta chain comes out of a study of post-analysis software for immune sequencing data. Overall study: Recorded subtypes: relapsing-remitting, secondary progressive, progressive-relapsing; some patients unannotated. General observations from the study: Relative to controls, patients with multiple sclerosis showed significantly lower normalized Chao1 diversity. Among 5 or 6 TRBV segments more frequent in patients than controls were TRBV5-6, TRBV5-1 and TRBV20-1. The authors found that F measure strongly co-clustered same-batch samples.

Unique molecular identifiers were built into the TCR beta cDNA libraries. Input amounts of about 0.85 to 11 million T cells were used. These gave 500,000 or so cDNA molecules, so each molecule approximated one T cell. A single record per CDR3 protein comes from TCRdb applying MiXCR to the PCR reads. The table records under 650,000 distinct CDR3 sequences, roughly 46% of them present only once. The V end lost 2 bases, the J end lost 0 bases, and 17 bases lay between the germline ends. The CDR3 is made up of 18 amino acids. The germline V gene encodes CDR1 ENHRY and CDR2 SYGVKD. Comment on this clonotype: Its antigen is as yet unknown.

This clonotype was obtained from a girl aged 10-17 years with multiple sclerosis. Material for sequencing was blood. This chain connects TRBV10-3 to TRBJ2-1; D might be TRBD1 (5 bases). Here the CDR3 reads CAISEQMDISSSYNEQFF. CDR3 nucleotides: TGTGCCATCAGTGAGCAAATGGACATTTCGAGCTCCTACAATGAGCAGTTCTTC.